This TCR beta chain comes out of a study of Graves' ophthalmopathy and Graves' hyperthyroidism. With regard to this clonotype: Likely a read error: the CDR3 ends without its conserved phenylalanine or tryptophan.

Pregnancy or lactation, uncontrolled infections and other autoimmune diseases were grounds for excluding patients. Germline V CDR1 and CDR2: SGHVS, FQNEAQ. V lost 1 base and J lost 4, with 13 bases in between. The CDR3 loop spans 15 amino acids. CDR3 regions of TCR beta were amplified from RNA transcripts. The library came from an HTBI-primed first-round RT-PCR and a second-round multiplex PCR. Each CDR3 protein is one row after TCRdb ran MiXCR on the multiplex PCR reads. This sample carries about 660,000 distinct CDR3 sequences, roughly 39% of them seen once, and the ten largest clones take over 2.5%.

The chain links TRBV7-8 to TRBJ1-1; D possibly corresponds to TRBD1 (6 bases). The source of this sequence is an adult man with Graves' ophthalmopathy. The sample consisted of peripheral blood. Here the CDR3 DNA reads TGTGCCAGCAGCTTAGGGGGACACGGGGCCACTGAAGCTTTCCTT. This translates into CASSLGGHGATEAFL.